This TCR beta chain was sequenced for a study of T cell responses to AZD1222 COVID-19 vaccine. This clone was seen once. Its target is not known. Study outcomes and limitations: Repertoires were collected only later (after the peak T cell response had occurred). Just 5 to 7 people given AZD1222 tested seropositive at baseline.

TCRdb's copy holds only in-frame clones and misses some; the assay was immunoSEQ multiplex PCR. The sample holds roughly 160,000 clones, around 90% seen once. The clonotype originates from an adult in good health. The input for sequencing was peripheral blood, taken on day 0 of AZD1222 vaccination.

The CDR3 sequence is CASSEARGYEQYF. The CDR3 DNA is TGCGCCAGCAGTGAGGCCAGGGGTTACGAGCAGTACTTC. This rearrangement joins TRBV10-1 to TRBJ2-7; TRBD1 is a possible D gene (6 bases). Trimming shortened V by 2 bases and J by 4 bases, and 9 bases separated the two germline ends. The germline V gene has CDR1 WNHNN and CDR2 SYGVQD (reference sequence). The CDR3 sequence is 13 residues long.